This T cell receptor beta chain was found in a study of CXCR3-negative and CXCR3-positive naive CD8 T cells. Study findings and constraints: From TRB CDR3 properties, TCR strength was inferred; surface CD5 did not differ between naive subsets. Both naive subsets, CXCR3-negative and CXCR3-positive, displayed similar TRBV-TRBJ usage, unlike memory cells. Diversity in memory CD8+ cells fell much lower than the comparably high levels seen in both naive subsets.

There are 17 residues in the CDR3. Looked up from germline, CDR1 is DFQATT and CDR2 is SNEGSKA (reference sequence). Preparation of TRB cDNA libraries relied on 5' RACE carrying UMI labels. With the 5' RACE reads reprocessed, TCRdb shows one record per CDR3 protein and no DNA. The specimen's table records some 41,000 distinct CDR3 sequences. In regard to this clonotype: Its antigen remains unidentified.

Every CD8+ T cell subset underwent triplicate sorting at 250,000 to 300,000 cells apiece. The chain joins TRBV20-1 to TRBJ2-5; TCRdb gives TRBD1 as the D gene, but with no DNA this cannot be confirmed. This TCR derives from a human donor in good health. Some clones in this sample may be carry-over from other donors' samples. The specimen was memory CD8+ T cells from blood. CDR3 loop: CSATAGTGGLMQETQYF.